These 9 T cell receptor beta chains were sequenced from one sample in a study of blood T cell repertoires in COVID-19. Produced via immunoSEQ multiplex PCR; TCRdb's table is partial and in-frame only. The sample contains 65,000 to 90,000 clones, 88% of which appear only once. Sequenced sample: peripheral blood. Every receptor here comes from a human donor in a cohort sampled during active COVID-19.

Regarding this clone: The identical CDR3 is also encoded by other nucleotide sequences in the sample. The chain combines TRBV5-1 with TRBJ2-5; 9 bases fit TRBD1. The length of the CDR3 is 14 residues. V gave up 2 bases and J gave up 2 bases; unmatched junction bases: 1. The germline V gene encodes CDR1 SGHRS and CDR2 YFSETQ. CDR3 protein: CASSLGQGQETQYF. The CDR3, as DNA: TGCGCCAGCAGCTTAGGACAGGGGCAAGAGACCCAGTACTTC.

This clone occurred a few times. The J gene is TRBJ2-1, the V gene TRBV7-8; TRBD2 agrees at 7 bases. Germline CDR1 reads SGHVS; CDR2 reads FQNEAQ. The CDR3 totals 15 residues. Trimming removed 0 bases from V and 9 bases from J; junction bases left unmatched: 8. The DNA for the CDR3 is TGTGCCAGCAGCTTAGCGACGGGAGGACGGGGTGAGCAGTTCTTC. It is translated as CASSLATGGRGEQFF.

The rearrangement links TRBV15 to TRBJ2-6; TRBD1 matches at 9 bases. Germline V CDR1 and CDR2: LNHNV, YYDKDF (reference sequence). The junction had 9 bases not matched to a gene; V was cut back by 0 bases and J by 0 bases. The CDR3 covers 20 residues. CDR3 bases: TGTGCCACCAGCAGAGAGGGACAGGGTTTTTTCAGCTCTGGGGCCAACGTCCTGACTTTC. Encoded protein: CATSREGQGFFSSGANVLTF.

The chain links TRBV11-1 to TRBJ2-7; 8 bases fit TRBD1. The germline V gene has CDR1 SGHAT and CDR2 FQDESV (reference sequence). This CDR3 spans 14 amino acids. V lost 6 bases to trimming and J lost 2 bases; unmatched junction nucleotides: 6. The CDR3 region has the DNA TGTGCCAGCAGGACAGGACAGGGCCCCTACGAGCAGTACTTC. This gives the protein CASRTGQGPYEQYF.

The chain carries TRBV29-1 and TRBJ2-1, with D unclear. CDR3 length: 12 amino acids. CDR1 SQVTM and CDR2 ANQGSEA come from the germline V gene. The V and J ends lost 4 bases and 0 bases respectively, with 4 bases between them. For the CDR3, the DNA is TGCAGCGTTGCGAGCTCCTACAATGAGCAGTTCTTC. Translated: CSVASSYNEQFF.

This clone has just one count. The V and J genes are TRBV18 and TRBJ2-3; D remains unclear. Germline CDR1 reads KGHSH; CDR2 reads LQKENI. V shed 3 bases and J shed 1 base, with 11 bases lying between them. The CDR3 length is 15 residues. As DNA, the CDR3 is TGTGCCAGCTCACCTAATAAAGTAGGCACAGATACGCAGTATTTT. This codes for CASSPNKVGTDTQYF.

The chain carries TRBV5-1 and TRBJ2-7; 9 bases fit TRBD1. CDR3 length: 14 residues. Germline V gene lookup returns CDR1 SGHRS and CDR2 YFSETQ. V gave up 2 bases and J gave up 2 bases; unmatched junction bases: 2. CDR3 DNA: TGCGCCAGCAGCTTCGGACAGGGGACCTACGAGCAGTACTTC. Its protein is CASSFGQGTYEQYF.

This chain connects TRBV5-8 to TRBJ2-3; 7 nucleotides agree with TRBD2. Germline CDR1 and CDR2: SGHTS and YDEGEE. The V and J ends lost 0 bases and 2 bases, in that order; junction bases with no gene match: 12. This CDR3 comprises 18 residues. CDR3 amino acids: CASSLVGASGNPTDTQYF. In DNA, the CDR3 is TGTGCCAGCAGCTTGGTTGGGGCCAGCGGGAATCCCACAGATACGCAGTATTTT.

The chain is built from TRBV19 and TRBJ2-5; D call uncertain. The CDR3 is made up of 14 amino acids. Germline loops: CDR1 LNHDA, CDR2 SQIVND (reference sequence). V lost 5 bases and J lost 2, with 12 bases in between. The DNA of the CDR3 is TGTGCCAGTAGTGACTCTCTATTACAAGAGACCCAGTACTTC. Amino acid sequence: CASSDSLLQETQYF.